The source of this T cell receptor (beta chain) is a study of PD-1 blockade in classical Hodgkin lymphoma. Findings of the study overall: The study found complete responders had baseline diversity similar to newly diagnosed patients. Patients were excluded if nivolumab began under 1 year after ASCT (the autologous transplant). When set against healthy donors, newly diagnosed patients were reported to show lower baseline TCR diversity.

On this clone: The antigen is unknown.

This CDR3 comprises 16 residues. From germline, CDR1 is SGDLS and CDR2 YYNGEE. V trimming: 0 bases; J trimming: 2 bases; junction bases outside the gene matches: 2. Repertoires were generated with immunoSEQ multiplex PCR, while TCRdb's copy carries only in-frame clones and drops some. The sample has 50,000 or so clones, 65% to 80% seen once. Documented time point: cycle 4 day 1 (C4D1), after less than 7 weeks of nivolumab. Every single patient, without exception, relapsed after autologous stem cell transplantation, and brentuximab vedotin exposure varied. The genes are TRBV9 and TRBJ2-3; 11 bases align to TRBD2. The specimen was peripheral blood mononuclear cells (PBMCs), collected before the fourth cycle of nivolumab. This clonotype originated in a human donor with classical Hodgkin lymphoma. The CDR3: CASSVEGLAVTDTQYF. CDR3 bases: TGTGCCAGCAGCGTAGAGGGACTAGCGGTCACAGATACGCAGTATTTT.